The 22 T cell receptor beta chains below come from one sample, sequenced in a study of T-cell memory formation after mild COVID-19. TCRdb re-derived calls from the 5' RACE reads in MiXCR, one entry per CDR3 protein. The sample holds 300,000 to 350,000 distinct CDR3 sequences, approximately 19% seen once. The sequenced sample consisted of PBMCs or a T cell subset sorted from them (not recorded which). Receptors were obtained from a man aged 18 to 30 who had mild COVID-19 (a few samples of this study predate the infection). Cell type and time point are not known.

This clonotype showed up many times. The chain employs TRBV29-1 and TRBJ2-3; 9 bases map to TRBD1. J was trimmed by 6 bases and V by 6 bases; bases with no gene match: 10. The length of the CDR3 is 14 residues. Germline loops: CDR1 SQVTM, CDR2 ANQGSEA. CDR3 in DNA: TGCAGCGTGGAAACCGGGACAGGGAAGGATACGCAGTATTTT. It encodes CSVETGTGKDTQYF.

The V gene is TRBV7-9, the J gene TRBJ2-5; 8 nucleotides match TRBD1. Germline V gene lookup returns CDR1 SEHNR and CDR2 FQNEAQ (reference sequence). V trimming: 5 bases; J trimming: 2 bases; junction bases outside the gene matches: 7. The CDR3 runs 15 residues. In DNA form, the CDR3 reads TGTGCCAGCAGCGCGCGGGACAGGAGACAAGAGACCCAGTACTTC. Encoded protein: CASSARDRRQETQYF. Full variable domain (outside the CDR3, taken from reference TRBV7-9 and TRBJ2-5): DTGVSQNPRHKITKRGQNVTFRCDPISEHNRLYWYRQTLGQGPEFLTYFQNEAQLEKSRLLSDRFSAERPKGSFSTLEIQRTEQGDSAMYLCASSARDRRQETQYFGPGTRLLVL.

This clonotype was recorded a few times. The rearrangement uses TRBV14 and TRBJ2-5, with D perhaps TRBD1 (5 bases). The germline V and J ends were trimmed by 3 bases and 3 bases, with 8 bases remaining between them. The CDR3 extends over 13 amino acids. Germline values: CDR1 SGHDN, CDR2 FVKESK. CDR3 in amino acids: CASSQTVKETQYF. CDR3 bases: TGTGCCAGCAGCCAGACAGTTAAAGAGACCCAGTACTTC.

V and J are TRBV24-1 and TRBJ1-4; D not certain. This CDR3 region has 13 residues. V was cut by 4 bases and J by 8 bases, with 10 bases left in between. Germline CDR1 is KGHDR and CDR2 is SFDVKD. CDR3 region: CATSERGWEKLFF. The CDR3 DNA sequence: TGTGCCACCAGTGAACGCGGCTGGGAAAAACTGTTTTTT.

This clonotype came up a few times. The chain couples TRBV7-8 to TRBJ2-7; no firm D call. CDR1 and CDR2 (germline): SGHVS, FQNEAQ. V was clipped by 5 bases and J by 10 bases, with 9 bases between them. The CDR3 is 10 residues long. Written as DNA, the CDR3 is TGTGCCAGCAGCCCCCCTGAACAGTACGTC. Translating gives CASSPPEQYV.

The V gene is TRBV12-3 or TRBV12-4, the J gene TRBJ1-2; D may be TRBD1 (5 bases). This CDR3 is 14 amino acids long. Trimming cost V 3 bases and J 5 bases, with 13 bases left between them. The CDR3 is CASSFRRGGYGYTF. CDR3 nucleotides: TGTGCCAGCAGTTTTCGTCGCGGGGGGTATGGCTACACCTTC.

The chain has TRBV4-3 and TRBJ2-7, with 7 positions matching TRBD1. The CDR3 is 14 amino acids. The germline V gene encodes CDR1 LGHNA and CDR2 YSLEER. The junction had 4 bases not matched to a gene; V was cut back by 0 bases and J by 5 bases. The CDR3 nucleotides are TGCGCCAGCAGCCAAGAAAAAACAGGGGACGAGCAGTACTTC. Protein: CASSQEKTGDEQYF.

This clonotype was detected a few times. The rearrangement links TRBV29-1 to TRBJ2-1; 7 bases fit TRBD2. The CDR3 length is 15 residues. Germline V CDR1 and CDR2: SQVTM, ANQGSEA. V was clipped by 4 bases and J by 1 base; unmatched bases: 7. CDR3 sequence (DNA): TGCAGCGTTGTCGTCCGGGGGGATTCCTACAATGAGCAGTTCTTC. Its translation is CSVVVRGDSYNEQFF.

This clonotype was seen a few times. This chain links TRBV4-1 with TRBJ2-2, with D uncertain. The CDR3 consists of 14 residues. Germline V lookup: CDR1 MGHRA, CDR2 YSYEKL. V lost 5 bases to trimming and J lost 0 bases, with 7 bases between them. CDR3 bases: TGCGCCAGCAGCATCCAGTCGAACACCGGGGAGCTGTTTTTT. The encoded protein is CASSIQSNTGELFF.

CDR3 DNA sequence: TGCGCCAGCAGCCAAGTAGCATACGAGACCCAGTACTTC. Amino acids: CASSQVAYETQYF. The rearrangement links TRBV4-3 to TRBJ2-5; D is uncertain. The germline V gene has CDR1 LGHNA and CDR2 YSLEER. This CDR3 contains 13 residues. Between the trimmed V and J ends, which lost 1 base and 5 bases, there was a span of 8 bases.

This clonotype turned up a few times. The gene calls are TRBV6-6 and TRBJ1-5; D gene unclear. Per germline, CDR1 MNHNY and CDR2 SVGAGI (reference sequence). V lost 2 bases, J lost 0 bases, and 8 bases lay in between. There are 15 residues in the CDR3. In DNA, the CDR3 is TGTGCCAGCAGTTACGCGGAATATAGCAATCAGCCCCAGCATTTT. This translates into CASSYAEYSNQPQHF.

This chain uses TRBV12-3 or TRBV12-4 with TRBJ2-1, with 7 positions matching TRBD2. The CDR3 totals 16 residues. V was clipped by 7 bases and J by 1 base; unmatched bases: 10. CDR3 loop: CASTSSRGDSYNEQFF. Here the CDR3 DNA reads TGTGCCAGCACCTCTAGCCGGGGGGATTCCTACAATGAGCAGTTCTTC.

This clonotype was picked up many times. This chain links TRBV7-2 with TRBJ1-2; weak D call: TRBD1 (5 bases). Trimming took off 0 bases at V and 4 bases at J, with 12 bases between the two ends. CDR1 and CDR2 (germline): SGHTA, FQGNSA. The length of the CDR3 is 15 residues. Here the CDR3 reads CASSLARRQSYGYTF. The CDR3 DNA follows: TGTGCCAGCAGCTTAGCGCGGAGACAGTCCTATGGCTACACCTTC.

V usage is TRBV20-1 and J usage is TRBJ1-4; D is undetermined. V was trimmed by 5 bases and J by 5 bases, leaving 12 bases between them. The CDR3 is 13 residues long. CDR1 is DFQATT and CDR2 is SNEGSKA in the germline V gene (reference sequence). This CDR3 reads CSALEGPNEKLFF. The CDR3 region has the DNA TGCAGTGCTCTAGAGGGTCCCAATGAAAAACTGTTTTTT.

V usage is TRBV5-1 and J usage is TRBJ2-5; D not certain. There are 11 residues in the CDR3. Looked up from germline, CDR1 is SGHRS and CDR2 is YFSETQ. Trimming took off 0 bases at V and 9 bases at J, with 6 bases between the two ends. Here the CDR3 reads CASSLGEAQYF. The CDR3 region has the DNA TGCGCCAGCAGCTTGGGCGAGGCCCAGTACTTC.

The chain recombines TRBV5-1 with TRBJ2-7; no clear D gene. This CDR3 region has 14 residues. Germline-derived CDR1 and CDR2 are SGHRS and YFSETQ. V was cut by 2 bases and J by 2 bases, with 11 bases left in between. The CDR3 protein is CASSLYGLTYEQYF. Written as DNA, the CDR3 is TGCGCCAGCAGCTTATACGGCCTGACCTACGAGCAGTACTTC.

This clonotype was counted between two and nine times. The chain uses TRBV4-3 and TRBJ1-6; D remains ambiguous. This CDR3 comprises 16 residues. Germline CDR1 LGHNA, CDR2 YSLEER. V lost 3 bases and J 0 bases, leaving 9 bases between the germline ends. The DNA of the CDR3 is TGCGCCAGCAGCCAGGATACCACCTCCTATAATTCACCCCTCCACTTT. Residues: CASSQDTTSYNSPLHF.

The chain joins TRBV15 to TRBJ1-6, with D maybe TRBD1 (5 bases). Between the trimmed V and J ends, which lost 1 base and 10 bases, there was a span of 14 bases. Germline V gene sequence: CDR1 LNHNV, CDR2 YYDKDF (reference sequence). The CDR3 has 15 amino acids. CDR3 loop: CATSRVSWGPSPLHF. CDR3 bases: TGTGCCACCAGCAGAGTATCCTGGGGCCCATCACCCCTCCACTTT.

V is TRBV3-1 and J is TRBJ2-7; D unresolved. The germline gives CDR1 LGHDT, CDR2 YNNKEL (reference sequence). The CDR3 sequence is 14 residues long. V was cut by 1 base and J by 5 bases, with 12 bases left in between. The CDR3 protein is CASSQGRQSHEQYV. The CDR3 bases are TGTGCCAGCAGCCAAGGCCGGCAGAGCCACGAGCAGTACGTC.

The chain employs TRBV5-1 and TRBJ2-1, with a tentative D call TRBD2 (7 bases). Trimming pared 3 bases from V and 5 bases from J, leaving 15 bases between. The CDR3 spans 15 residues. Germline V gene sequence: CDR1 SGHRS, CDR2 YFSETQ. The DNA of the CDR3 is TGCGCCAGCAGCTCCCGGGGGGCACACAACAATGAGCAGTTCTTC. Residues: CASSSRGAHNNEQFF.

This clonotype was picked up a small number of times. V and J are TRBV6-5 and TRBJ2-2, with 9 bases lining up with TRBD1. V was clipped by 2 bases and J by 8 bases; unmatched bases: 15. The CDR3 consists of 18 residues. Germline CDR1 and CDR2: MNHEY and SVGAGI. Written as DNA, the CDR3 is TGTGCCAGCAGTTACCGGGACAGGGACTTCTACCAGGGGGGGGAGCTGTTTTTT. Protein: CASSYRDRDFYQGGELFF.

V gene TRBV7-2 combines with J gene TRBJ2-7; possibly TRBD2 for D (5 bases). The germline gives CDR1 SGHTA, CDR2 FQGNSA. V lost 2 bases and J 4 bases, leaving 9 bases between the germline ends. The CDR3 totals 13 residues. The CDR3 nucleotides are TGTGCCAGCAGCTTAAGCGGTCGGTACGAGCAGTACGTC. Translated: CASSLSGRYEQYV.